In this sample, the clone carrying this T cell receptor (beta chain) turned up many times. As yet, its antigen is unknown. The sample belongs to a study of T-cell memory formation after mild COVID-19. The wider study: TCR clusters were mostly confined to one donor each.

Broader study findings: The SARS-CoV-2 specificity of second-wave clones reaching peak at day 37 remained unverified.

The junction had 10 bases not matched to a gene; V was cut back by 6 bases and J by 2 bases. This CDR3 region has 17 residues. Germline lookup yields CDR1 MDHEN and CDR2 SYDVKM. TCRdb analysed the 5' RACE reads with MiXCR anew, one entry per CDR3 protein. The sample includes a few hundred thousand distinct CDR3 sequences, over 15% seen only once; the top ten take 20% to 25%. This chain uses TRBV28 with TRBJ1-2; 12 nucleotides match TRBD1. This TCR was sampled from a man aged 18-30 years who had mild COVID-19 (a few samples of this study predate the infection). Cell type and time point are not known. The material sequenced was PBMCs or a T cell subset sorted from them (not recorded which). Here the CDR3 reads CASSLTGGQGANYGYTF. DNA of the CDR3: TGTGCCAGCAGCCTTACAGGGGGACAGGGGGCCAACTATGGCTACACCTTC.